The present entry profiles one T cell receptor beta chain with its context. The antigen remains undetermined. These data come from a study of vaccination and CD4 T cells after COVID-19. Looking at the study overall: Post-COVID samples had a sampling time that fell a median approximately 97 days after diagnosis (range 35 to 161). Overlapping spike peptides of SARS-CoV-2, HCoV-NL63, HCoV-OC43 and HCoV-229E stimulated the cells.

Regarding treatment: roughly 10-day PBMC culture with coronavirus spike peptide pools or control peptides (ViraFEST assay). Expansion of antigen-specific T cells with peptide pools by ViraFEST preceded sequencing of TCRs. Cultured CD4+ T-cell DNA underwent Oncomine TCR Beta short-read sequencing. One entry per CDR3 protein, called by TCRdb with MiXCR from the PCR reads. The top ten clones hold 9.4% of a sample with 15,000 to 20,000 distinct CDR3 sequences, roughly 50% of them seen once. The CDR3 is made up of 12 amino acids. Germline V CDR1 and CDR2: ENHRY, SYGVKD. Trimming stripped 0 bases from V and 7 bases from J, with 6 bases between.

The genes are TRBV10-3 and TRBJ2-5; no firm D call. The TCR was taken from a human donor who had recovered from COVID-19. Sample: CD4+ T cells from blood, cultured in vitro. The CDR3: CAISESYATQYF. The CDR3 DNA reads TGTGCCATCAGTGAGTCGTATGCGACCCAGTACTTC.